This TCR beta chain was recovered during a study of beta chain features in type 1 diabetes (dated by TCRdb to the late 2010s). Regarding the study in general: Mean age, gender distribution, total cell number and subset yield were not different between patients and healthy donors. A total of about 100,000,000 sorted cells were examined across all samples, and RNA yield correlated strongly with the number of cells per subset. The study compared the TCRB repertoires of sorted circulating CD4+ T cell subsets in recently diagnosed type 1 diabetes patients with those in matched healthy donors. Regulatory and stem cell-like memory subsets were isolated from only 8 patients and about eight healthy donors, whereas naive and central memory subsets came from all 30 or so donors. The full study reports these points: The naive, central memory and regulatory TCRB repertoires appeared to resemble one another more closely among patients than among healthy donors. PCR may preferentially amplify shorter templates, but because patient and control samples were amplified and corrected together, any resulting skew would affect both groups equally. Because cDNA was sequenced instead of genomic DNA, activated cells with high expression could be over-represented, although the groups did not differ in activation or CD3 levels. Fewer insertions and more nucleotide deletions at VDJ recombination sites were observed in patients with type 1 diabetes, implying thymic rearrangement abnormalities. A moderate but significant shortening of TCRB CDR3 length was observed in type 1 diabetes patients in all four CD4+ subsets. Because small numbers of individuals were included in the HLA sub-analyses, any influence of HLA type on TCRB rearrangement was left unresolved.

This clone was seen more than once but under ten times. No cognate antigen has been identified for it. No much larger clone exists at a distance of one base, and base qualities are not known. All of the isolated RNA was reverse transcribed with the High Capacity cDNA Reverse Transcription Kit, so expressed TCRB transcripts were sequenced. Deep immunoSEQ sequencing was performed on naive, central memory and regulatory T cell samples, with an average of about 3.57 million total reads per sample. Sorted cells were lysed in RLT buffer and RNA was extracted with DNase-treated RNeasy Micro or Mini kits, depending on cell number. Each cell subset was processed on its own to prevent cross-contamination, while patient and healthy donor samples were processed together. TCRB sequences were amplified from cDNA with the immunoSEQ multiplex PCR, producing 87-bp fragments spanning the CDR3 region. The amplicons were sequenced using the Illumina HiSeq platform. For the original study's pipeline: Synthetic template baselines were used to correct PCR bias computationally, reads within Hamming distance 2 were collapsed together, and singletons that could not be merged were discarded. Reads were aligned against IMGT so that V, D and J genes, CDR3 length and insertions or deletions at six rearrangement sites could be assigned. Within each subset, clonotype counts were normalized to the number of sorted cells before true diversity and Gini coefficients were calculated with the tcR R package. The overlap coefficient, calculated on TCRB nucleotide sequences, was used to measure repertoire sharing. Held by TCRdb, this immuneACCESS table contains in-frame sequences only and omits some clones. Under half of the omission traces to an unresolved V gene where checked; the cause of the rest is unknown. For V, J and clone size, that table is used; D and trimming come from the DNA. In all, the sample holds about 210,000 clones, and around 9.9% of those were seen once. The ten most abundant clones make up 1% to 1.5% of the sample.

From each donor, a single peripheral blood sample of around 120 mL on average was drawn into heparinised tubes. A BD FACSAria II was used to sort naive, central memory, regulatory and stem cell-like memory CD4+ T cells with a panel that included CD45RO, CCR7, CD25, CD127, CD95 and CD27. Purity was above 95% for every sorted population. PBMCs were isolated immediately by Lymphoprep density gradient centrifugation and stained directly without culture. So that batch effects would be minimized, each experiment stained and sorted samples in pairs, pairing one healthy donor with one patient. The TCR sequence derives from a man aged 18 to 29 in good health. Material for sequencing was central memory CD4+ T cells from blood.

The CDR3: CASSPTGPGTAFF. The bases read TGTGCCAGTAGTCCCACAGGGCCCGGTACGGCTTTCTTT. Here the chain combines TRBV19 and TRBJ1-1; the D region possibly corresponds to TRBD1 (6 bases align). The CDR1 and CDR2 encoded by the germline V gene (reference sequence) are LNHDA and SQIVND. The CDR3 sequence holds 13 residues, the cysteine and phenylalanine included. The DNA shown is the 39-base CDR3, in frame from base 1. V is reduced by 5 bases and J by 11 bases, leaving a spacing of 18 bases between them. The CDR3, completed at both ends by the reference TRBV19 and TRBJ1-1 genes, gives the full variable domain DGGITQSPKYLFRKEGQNVTLSCEQNLNHDAMYWYRQDPGQGLRLIYYSQIVNDFQKGDIAEGYSVSREKKESFPLTVTSAQKNPTAFYLCASSPTGPGTAFFGQGTRLTVV.